These 5 T cell receptor beta chains share one sample of origin, sequenced in a study of T cell repertoires in cytomegalovirus infection. MiXCR, applied by TCRdb to the reads, yields one record per CDR3 protein. The sample contains almost 300,000 distinct CDR3 sequences, 8% to 10% of which appear only once. Material: PBMCs. The source of these receptors is a human donor in good health (CMV status not recorded). Some clones in this sample may be carry-over from other donors' samples.

This clonotype has just a few counts. The J gene is TRBJ2-1, the V gene TRBV5-1, with 8 nucleotides matching TRBD2. The CDR3 extends over 14 amino acids. V trimming: 4 bases; J trimming: 4 bases; junction bases outside the gene matches: 4. CDR1 is SGHRS and CDR2 is YFSETQ in the germline V gene. CDR3 nucleotide sequence: TGCGCCAGCAGCGGTAGCGGGGCTTACAATGAGCAGTTCTTC. This codes for CASSGSGAYNEQFF.

This clonotype was detected once. This chain links TRBV19 with TRBJ2-7, with TRBD1 identical over 10 bases. This CDR3 is 15 amino acids long. The J segment lost 0 bases and the V segment lost 4 bases, leaving 3 bases of the junction unmatched. The germline V gene encodes CDR1 LNHDA and CDR2 SQIVND (reference sequence). The DNA for the CDR3 is TGTGCCAGTAGTAGGGACAGGGGACCCTCCTACGAGCAGTACTTC. Encoded protein: CASSRDRGPSYEQYF. Variable domain in full (rest from reference TRBV19 and TRBJ2-7): DGGITQSPKYLFRKEGQNVTLSCEQNLNHDAMYWYRQDPGQGLRLIYYSQIVNDFQKGDIAEGYSVSREKKESFPLTVTSAQKNPTAFYLCASSRDRGPSYEQYFGPGTRLTVT.

There are many counts of this clonotype. This chain uses TRBV7-3 with TRBJ2-1; 11 bases are a match to TRBD2. The CDR3 length is 17 residues. The V gene's germline CDR1 is SGHTA and CDR2 FQGTGA. Trimming removed 5 bases from V and 3 bases from J; junction bases left unmatched: 9. Written as DNA, the CDR3 is TGTGCCAGCAGCATCGAGCCTAGCGGGGGGTACTACAATGAGCAGTTCTTC. It is translated as CASSIEPSGGYYNEQFF.

This clonotype was recorded many times. The chain couples TRBV7-6 to TRBJ2-3, with D tentatively TRBD2 (5 bases). The CDR3 runs 16 residues. Trimming stripped 3 bases from V and 3 bases from J, with 16 bases between. Germline V gives CDR1 SGHVS, CDR2 FNYEAQ. This CDR3 reads CASSFTGNRGTDTQYF. CDR3 coding DNA: TGTGCCAGCAGCTTCACGGGGAACCGTGGGACAGATACGCAGTATTTT.

This clonotype was recorded many times. The rearrangement joins TRBV11-2 to TRBJ1-1; no firm D call. The CDR3 is made up of 16 amino acids. CDR1 is SGHAT and CDR2 is FQNNGV in the germline V gene. Trimming pared 0 bases from V and 1 base from J, leaving 12 bases between. CDR3 nucleotide sequence: TGTGCCAGCAGCTTAGAAGGTCTAGGGAGGAACACTGAAGCTTTCTTT. Residues: CASSLEGLGRNTEAFF.